These 13 T cell receptor beta chains share one sample of origin, sequenced in a study of blood T cell repertoires in COVID-19. The table came from immunoSEQ multiplex PCR; TCRdb's copy has only in-frame clones and leaves some out. This table has approximately 97,000 clones, 90% appearing once. Material for sequencing was peripheral blood. The origin of the receptors is a man aged 55 to 69 with acute or convalescent COVID-19.

This clone came up once. V gene TRBV7-2 combines with J gene TRBJ2-3; the D gene is possibly TRBD2 (7 bases). Germline V gene lookup returns CDR1 SGHTA and CDR2 FQGNSA. The ends were cut back, 6 bases at V and 2 bases at J, with 18 bases in the middle. CDR3 length: 16 residues. The CDR3 protein is CASSVDGAGATDTQYF. In DNA form, the CDR3 reads TGTGCCAGCAGTGTGGATGGCGCGGGGGCCACAGATACGCAGTATTTT.

The CDR3 DNA reads as TGCGCCAGCAGCCCCCGTAATAGCGGGGGGGCTAGGAGCACAGATACGCAGTATTTT. Its protein product is CASSPRNSGGARSTDTQYF. This rearrangement joins TRBV4-1 to TRBJ2-3, with 11 positions matching TRBD2. Germline values: CDR1 MGHRA, CDR2 YSYEKL. This CDR3 region has 19 residues. V trimming: 4 bases; J trimming: 0 bases; junction bases outside the gene matches: 12.

Only a few counts were recorded for this clone. This chain uses TRBV5-1 with TRBJ2-3, with TRBD2 identical over 10 bases. J gave up 5 bases and V 5 bases, and 11 bases lay outside the gene matches. This CDR3 comprises 16 residues. CDR1 is SGHRS, CDR2 YFSETQ, per germline. The CDR3 DNA sequence: TGCGCCAGCAGTTCGAATAGCGGGGGGCCCCTAGATACGCAGTATTTT. It encodes CASSSNSGGPLDTQYF.

The chain is built from TRBV3-1 (or the pseudogene TRBV3-2) and TRBJ1-6, with a tentative D call TRBD1 (6 bases). CDR1 is LGHDT, CDR2 YNNKEL, per germline (reference sequence). Trimming cost V 5 bases and J 9 bases, with 11 bases left between them. The CDR3 consists of 13 residues. The CDR3 loop is CASSVPGVSPLHF. CDR3 sequence (DNA): TGTGCCAGCAGCGTACCAGGGGTTTCACCCCTCCACTTT.

The genes are TRBV14 and TRBJ2-6, with D unresolved. The CDR3 is 17 residues long. Trimming took off 4 bases at V and 0 bases at J, with 13 bases between the two ends. Looked up from germline, CDR1 is SGHDN and CDR2 is FVKESK. This chain's CDR3 is CASSPRPGSSGANVLTF. Written as DNA, the CDR3 is TGTGCCAGCAGCCCCCGCCCCGGTAGCTCTGGGGCCAACGTCCTGACTTTC.

J is TRBJ1-6 and V is TRBV5-1; D not certain. Germline CDR1 SGHRS, CDR2 YFSETQ. Trimming pared 0 bases from V and 5 bases from J, leaving 9 bases between. CDR3 length: 15 residues. CDR3 loop: CASSLASGNNSPLHF. DNA for the CDR3: TGCGCCAGCAGCTTGGCCTCGGGAAATAATTCACCCCTCCACTTT.

This chain links TRBV6-6 with TRBJ2-1; a possible D gene is TRBD1 (6 bases). V lost 2 bases and J 10 bases, leaving 12 bases between the germline ends. There are 13 residues in the CDR3. CDR1 and CDR2 from the germline V gene are MNHNY and SVGAGI (reference sequence). The CDR3 reads CASSYVTGPEQFF. The CDR3 nucleotides read TGTGCCAGCAGTTACGTCACAGGGCCCGAGCAGTTCTTC.

The sample holds one count of this clone. The chain uses TRBV3-1 (or the pseudogene TRBV3-2) and TRBJ1-1, with a weak D call TRBD1 (6 bases). Per the germline V gene, CDR1 is LGHDT and CDR2 is YNNKEL (reference sequence). The CDR3 has 14 residues. Trimming pared 5 bases from V and 1 base from J, leaving 11 bases between. For the CDR3, the DNA is TGTGCCAGCAGCTCCGGGACACCGAACACTGAAGCTTTCTTT. Residues: CASSSGTPNTEAFF.

The chain combines TRBV28 with TRBJ1-5, with D possibly matching TRBD1 (5 bases). Germline V CDR1 and CDR2: MDHEN, SYDVKM. CDR3 length equals 16 residues. V lost 3 bases to trimming and J lost 1 base, with 13 bases between them. CDR3 sequence (DNA): TGTGCCAGCAGTTTGGACAAATCGCCAAGCAATCAGCCCCAGCATTTT. Its translation: CASSLDKSPSNQPQHF. The whole variable domain, remainder taken from reference TRBV28 and TRBJ1-5, is DVKVTQSSRYLVKRTGEKVFLECVQDMDHENMFWYRQDPGLGLRLIYFSYDVKMKEKGDIPEGYSVSREKKERFSLILESASTNQTSMYLCASSLDKSPSNQPQHFGDGTRLSIL.

This sequence joins TRBV6-5 and TRBJ1-5; 8 bases are shared with TRBD1. Germline-derived CDR1 and CDR2 are MNHEY and SVGAGI. V trimming: 0 bases; J trimming: 3 bases; junction bases outside the gene matches: 4. This CDR3 contains 16 residues. The CDR3 loop reads CASSYSGRGLNQPQHF. The CDR3 DNA sequence: TGTGCCAGCAGTTACTCTGGCAGGGGGCTCAATCAGCCCCAGCATTTT.

The chain has TRBV14 and TRBJ1-1; D is ambiguous. The CDR3 consists of 12 residues. The ends were cut back, 1 base at V and 10 bases at J, with 10 bases in the middle. CDR1 is SGHDN, CDR2 FVKESK, per germline. The CDR3 DNA follows: TGTGCCAGCAGCCAAGGCCCCCGCGGAGCTTTCTTT. Amino acid sequence: CASSQGPRGAFF.

The chain employs TRBV19 and TRBJ1-5; tentative D call: TRBD1 (5 bases). The CDR3 is made up of 14 amino acids. V shed 7 bases and J shed 3 bases, with 13 bases lying between them. Germline V gene sequence: CDR1 LNHDA, CDR2 SQIVND (reference sequence). In DNA, the CDR3 is TGTGCCAGTAATAAGGACGGACACAATCAGCCCCAGCATTTT. Translating it yields CASNKDGHNQPQHF.

The chain joins TRBV5-1 to TRBJ1-2, with TRBD1 matching over 9 bases. The CDR3 runs to 14 residues. With 4 bases clipped from V and 4 bases from J, the junction kept 5 bases outside the gene matches. The germline CDR1 and CDR2 sequences are SGHRS and YFSETQ. The CDR3 DNA reads as TGCGCCAGCAGCCCAGGGACAGGGATCTATGGCTACACCTTC. It translates to CASSPGTGIYGYTF.